A single sample is the source of the 30 T cell receptor beta chains below, sequenced in a study of spatial heterogeneity in lung cancer. TCRdb reprocessed the 5' RACE reads with MiXCR, giving one entry per CDR3 protein. The table shows about 3,300 distinct CDR3 sequences, with approximately 32% occurring only once. The time point is: sample taken at primary tumor resection. No cells were sorted before sequencing. The whole RNA sequenced was extracted from tumor, nontumor lung or frozen PBMC. The sample here was PBMCs, taken at surgery. The origin of the receptors is a female donor with early-stage non-small cell lung cancer.

A word on this clonotype: This beta chain is a stray sequence in a library constructed for alpha chains; its clone size is not meaningful. This rearrangement joins TRBV28 to TRBJ2-2; D perhaps matches TRBD1 (5 bases). Germline values: CDR1 MDHEN, CDR2 SYDVKM. V was trimmed by 0 bases and J by 8 bases, leaving 13 bases between them. This CDR3 is built from 15 residues. This CDR3 reads CASSLWGRAPGELFF. Written as DNA, the CDR3 is TGTGCCAGCAGTTTATGGGGCAGGGCCCCGGGGGAGCTGTTTTTT.

Comment on this clonotype: This beta chain is a stray read from a library made for alpha chains; its abundance is not meaningful. The V and J genes are TRBV5-1 and TRBJ2-3; a weak D match, TRBD2 (6 bases). In germline, CDR1 is SGHRS, CDR2 YFSETQ. Trimming stripped 3 bases from V and 2 bases from J, with 16 bases between. CDR3 length: 16 amino acids. The DNA for the CDR3 is TGCGCCAGCAGCTGGGGGGACGGCGAAATCACAGATACGCAGTATTTT. Amino acids: CASSWGDGEITDTQYF. The full variable domain, in which reference TRBV5-1 and TRBJ2-3 provide the parts outside the CDR3, is KAGVTQTPRYLIKTRGQQVTLSCSPISGHRSVSWYQQTPGQGLQFLFEYFSETQRNKGNFPGRFSGRQFSNSRSEMNVSTLELGDSALYLCASSWGDGEITDTQYFGPGTRLTVL.

In the case of this clonotype: As an off-target read in a library built for alpha chains, this beta chain has a frequency of little significance. The rearrangement links TRBV10-3 to TRBJ2-4; D remains unclear. The V gene lost 3 bases and the J gene lost 6 bases, with 18 bases spanning the gap. This CDR3 spans 16 amino acids. CDR1 ENHRY and CDR2 SYGVKD come from the germline V gene. The DNA of the CDR3 is TGTGCCATCAGTGATAGCCCCCTAGGGAACGCAAACATTCAGTACTTC. Translated: CAISDSPLGNANIQYF.

This clonotype is termed medium-sized. This beta chain was picked up by a library intended for alpha chains and is off target, so its count carries little meaning. Here the CDR3 DNA reads TGTGCCAGCAGCCCAGGACAGACCCAAGAGACCCAGTACTTC. It encodes CASSPGQTQETQYF. The chain couples TRBV28 to TRBJ2-5; D may be TRBD1 (6 bases). Germline V CDR1 and CDR2: MDHEN, SYDVKM. Deletions cut 6 bases from V and 1 base from J, with 12 bases between. The CDR3 is made up of 14 amino acids.

This clonotype was counted a few times. This beta chain lies outside the target of a library built for alpha chains; its clone size means little. The V call is TRBV28, the J call TRBJ2-7; D may be TRBD2 (6 bases). Germline lookup yields CDR1 MDHEN and CDR2 SYDVKM. The V end was cut by 5 bases, the J end by 0 bases, with 14 bases between. CDR3 length equals 15 residues. CDR3 bases: TGTGCCAGCAGTACCGGCGGGACTCGCTCCTACGAGCAGTACTTC. Amino acids: CASSTGGTRSYEQYF.

Within the sample, this clonotype is medium-sized. A library prepared for alpha chains yielded this beta chain as an off-target read; its size is of little meaning. The chain recombines TRBV30 with TRBJ2-3, with D uncertain. V dropped 3 bases and J dropped 2 bases, with 6 bases sitting between them. Germline CDR1 is GTSNPN and CDR2 is SVGIG (reference sequence). CDR3 length: 12 residues. The CDR3 here is CAWRQNTDTQYF. As DNA, the CDR3 is TGTGCCTGGAGACAAAACACAGATACGCAGTATTTT.

As regards this clonotype: Little can be read into the size of this beta chain, an off-target read in a library designed for alpha chains. The chain recombines TRBV12-3 or TRBV12-4 with TRBJ2-1; weak D call: TRBD1 (7 bases). Trimming left V 5 bases short and J 1 base short, with 12 bases between. CDR3 length: 15 amino acids. The CDR3 loop reads CASSPQGGSYNEQFF. CDR3 coding DNA: TGTGCCAGCAGTCCGCAGGGGGGATCCTACAATGAGCAGTTCTTC.

In the case of this clonotype: This beta chain is a stray read from a library made for alpha chains; its abundance is not meaningful. J is TRBJ2-1 and V is TRBV2; D is unresolved. Per germline, CDR1 SNHLY and CDR2 FYNNEI. V lost 7 bases, J lost 4 bases, and 11 bases lay in between. The CDR3 consists of 13 residues. This chain's CDR3 is CASTVERYNEQFF. The CDR3 bases are TGTGCCAGCACCGTTGAAAGATACAATGAGCAGTTCTTC.

There are a few counts of this clonotype. For a library built for alpha chains, this beta chain is a stray read; little rests on its size. The J gene is TRBJ2-1, the V gene TRBV28; 8 bases line up with TRBD1. The ends lost 6 bases at V and 0 bases at J; junction bases unmatched: 7. CDR1 and CDR2 from the germline V gene are MDHEN and SYDVKM. CDR3 size: 16 residues. The chain's CDR3 is CASSVGQVSSYNEQFF. The CDR3 DNA reads as TGTGCCAGCAGCGTGGGACAGGTGAGCTCCTACAATGAGCAGTTCTTC.

Points on this clonotype: This beta chain is a stray read from a library made for alpha chains; its abundance is not meaningful. This chain joins TRBV12-3 or TRBV12-4 and TRBJ2-5; D may be TRBD2 (5 bases). V gave up 3 bases and J gave up 1 base, with 15 bases separating them. The CDR3 totals 16 residues. The DNA for the CDR3 is TGTGCCAGCAGTTTTTCTTCTAGCCTCATCCAAGAGACCCAGTACTTC. Its protein product is CASSFSSSLIQETQYF.

Concerning this clonotype: This beta chain came through as a stray read in a library set up for alpha chains, and its size says little. The J gene is TRBJ2-3, the V gene TRBV2; D remains unclear. The germline V gene has CDR1 SNHLY and CDR2 FYNNEI. The CDR3 has 14 residues. Trimming cost V 2 bases and J 4 bases, with 10 bases left between them. The DNA of the CDR3 is TGTGCCAGCAGTGAACGGGCGTGGGCAGATACGCAGTATTTT. Its protein product is CASSERAWADTQYF.

This clonotype was picked up a small number of times. Being off target in a library aimed at alpha chains, this beta chain has a size of little meaning. The V gene is TRBV6-6, the J gene TRBJ2-1; D ambiguous. V was shortened by 2 bases and J by 2 bases, with 4 bases between the two germline ends. Per the germline V gene, CDR1 is MNHNY and CDR2 is SVGAGI (reference sequence). This CDR3 is 13 amino acids long. CDR3 DNA: TGTGCCAGCAGTTACGACACCTACAATGAGCAGTTCTTC. This encodes CASSYDTYNEQFF.

This clonotype has just a few counts. This beta chain is off target for a library built for alpha chains, so its abundance means little. This chain uses TRBV7-9 with TRBJ2-1, with TRBD2 matching over 12 bases. The length of the CDR3 is 18 residues. V shed 2 bases, J shed 7 bases, and the junction held 12 bases outside the gene matches. CDR1 and CDR2 from the germline V gene are SEHNR and FQNEAQ (reference sequence). The CDR3: CASSLPPRLAGVKNEQFF. DNA for the CDR3: TGTGCCAGCAGCTTACCCCCCCGACTAGCGGGAGTAAAAAATGAGCAGTTCTTC.

Relative to its sample, this clonotype is medium-sized. At one end the junction does not follow the germline gene, possibly because of a read error. This beta chain came through as a stray read in a library set up for alpha chains, and its size says little. This chain links TRBV20-1 with TRBJ2-4; either TRBD1 or TRBD2 may supply D (6 bases each). Germline V gene lookup returns CDR1 DFQATT and CDR2 SNEGSKA (reference sequence). The CDR3 spans 14 residues. CDR3 sequence reads: CSGTHGGAKIIQYF. The CDR3 region has the DNA TGCAGTGGGACACACGGGGGCGCCAAAATCATTCAGTACTTC.

Remarks on this clonotype: Because the library targeted alpha chains, this beta chain is an off-target read whose size means little. V usage is TRBV29-1 and J usage is TRBJ2-5; D assignment may be TRBD1 or TRBD2 (5 bases each). The CDR3 is made up of 13 amino acids. V was clipped by 4 bases and J by 4 bases, with 13 bases between them. Germline CDR1 and CDR2: SQVTM and ANQGSEA. CDR3 in amino acids: CSVVPGTRETQYF. CDR3 sequence (DNA): TGCAGCGTTGTTCCCGGGACGCGAGAGACCCAGTACTTC. The whole variable domain, filled in from reference TRBV29-1 and TRBJ2-5, reads SAVISQKPSRDICQRGTSLTIQCQVDSQVTMMFWYRQQPGQSLTLIATANQGSEATYESGFVIDKFPISRPNLTFSTLTVSNMSPEDSSIYLCSVVPGTRETQYFGPGTRLLVL.

In its sample, this clonotype was seen a few times. Found in a library prepared for alpha chains, this beta chain is an off-target read, and its abundance has little meaning. J is TRBJ2-1 and V is TRBV24-1; D gene uncertain. Trimming stripped 3 bases from V and 7 bases from J, with 9 bases between. The V gene's germline CDR1 is KGHDR and CDR2 SFDVKD. This CDR3 region has 13 residues. The CDR3 bases are TGTGCCACCAGTGATGGTAGCCTGAATGAGCAGTTCTTC. This sequence encodes CATSDGSLNEQFF.

This clonotype was detected only a few times. As an off-target read in a library built for alpha chains, this beta chain has a frequency of little significance. The gene calls are TRBV30 and TRBJ2-1; D is ambiguous. Between the trimmed V and J ends, which lost 1 base and 5 bases, there was a span of 9 bases. Germline values: CDR1 GTSNPN, CDR2 SVGIG (reference sequence). The CDR3 sequence is 13 residues long. In DNA, the CDR3 is TGTGCCTGGAGTGGGACCAATAACAATGAGCAGTTCTTC. This translates into CAWSGTNNNEQFF.

This clonotype was observed a few times. The size of this beta chain means little, since it is a stray read in a library made for alpha chains. The chain carries TRBV28 and TRBJ1-5; no definite D call. Trimming took off 2 bases at V and 5 bases at J, with 16 bases between the two ends. CDR1 is MDHEN and CDR2 is SYDVKM in the germline V gene. The CDR3 contains 16 residues. The CDR3 DNA follows: TGTGCCAGCAGTTTACTTATGGCAGCCGGGTATCAGCCCCAGCATTTT. It yields the protein CASSLLMAAGYQPQHF. Filled out from reference TRBV28 and TRBJ1-5, the complete variable domain reads DVKVTQSSRYLVKRTGEKVFLECVQDMDHENMFWYRQDPGLGLRLIYFSYDVKMKEKGDIPEGYSVSREKKERFSLILESASTNQTSMYLCASSLLMAAGYQPQHFGDGTRLSIL.

This clonotype was picked up a small number of times. Because the library targeted alpha chains, this beta chain is an off-target read whose size means little. The V gene is TRBV30, the J gene TRBJ2-3, with 10 bases aligning to TRBD2. Germline V lookup: CDR1 GTSNPN, CDR2 SVGIG (reference sequence). This CDR3 has 13 amino acids. With 2 bases clipped from V and 4 bases from J, the junction kept 0 bases outside the gene matches. The CDR3 is CAWSLAGADTQYF. The CDR3 DNA follows: TGTGCCTGGAGTCTAGCGGGAGCAGATACGCAGTATTTT.

This clonotype has only a few counts. This beta chain lies outside the target of a library built for alpha chains; its clone size means little. This sequence joins TRBV28 and TRBJ2-5; the D gene could be TRBD1 or TRBD2 (5 bases each). In germline, CDR1 is MDHEN, CDR2 SYDVKM. This CDR3 contains 15 residues. The V gene lost 5 bases and the J gene lost 2 bases, with 15 bases spanning the gap. The CDR3 DNA is TGTGCCAGCAGTCCCCGCCCCGGGACGCAAGAGACCCAGTACTTC. Translating gives CASSPRPGTQETQYF.

Of note for this clonotype: This beta chain was picked up by a library intended for alpha chains and is off target, so its count carries little meaning. The chain employs TRBV30 and TRBJ2-3; no definite D call. V lost 1 base and J 4 bases, leaving 3 bases between the germline ends. Per the germline V gene, CDR1 is GTSNPN and CDR2 is SVGIG (reference sequence). The CDR3 is 11 residues long. CDR3 amino acids: CAWSEADTQYF. The CDR3, as DNA: TGTGCCTGGAGTGAGGCAGATACGCAGTATTTT.

This clonotype was seen more than once but under ten times. This beta chain was picked up by a library intended for alpha chains and is off target, so its count carries little meaning. The V call is TRBV30, the J call TRBJ2-2; weak D call: TRBD1 (5 bases). Germline V CDR1 and CDR2: GTSNPN, SVGIG (reference sequence). The V gene lost 2 bases and the J gene lost 6 bases, with 10 bases spanning the gap. This CDR3 is 13 amino acids long. In DNA, the CDR3 is TGTGCCTGGAGTACAAGCAGGGCCGGGGAGCTGTTTTTT. The encoded protein is CAWSTSRAGELFF.

Concerning this clonotype: A library made for alpha chains picked up this beta chain off target, so its size means little. CDR3: CASSVDGGLDSGNTIYF. The DNA for the CDR3 is TGTGCCAGCAGCGTAGATGGTGGGTTGGACTCTGGAAACACCATATATTTT. The rearrangement links TRBV9 to TRBJ1-3; unclear D gene. Germline V gives CDR1 SGDLS, CDR2 YYNGEE. The CDR3 totals 17 residues. Trimming removed 0 bases at V and 0 bases at J, with 13 bases between.

Note on this clonotype: Found in a library prepared for alpha chains, this beta chain is an off-target read, and its abundance has little meaning. V and J are TRBV27 and TRBJ2-7; D may match TRBD1 or TRBD2 (5 bases each). Germline V gene sequence: CDR1 MNHEY, CDR2 SMNVEV (reference sequence). Trimming removed 6 bases at V and 3 bases at J, with 9 bases between. The CDR3 covers 12 residues. The CDR3 here is CASRGRRYEQYF. The CDR3 DNA is TGTGCCAGCAGGGGACGGCGCTACGAGCAGTACTTC.

This clonotype was seen a handful of times. The library was built for alpha chains, so this beta chain is an off-target read and its size means little. V usage is TRBV4-3 and J usage is TRBJ2-2; D possibly matches TRBD1 or TRBD2 (6 bases each). Germline V gives CDR1 LGHNA, CDR2 YSLEER. Trimming stripped 3 bases from V and 10 bases from J, with 15 bases between. There are 14 residues in the CDR3. Here the CDR3 DNA reads TGCGCCAGCAGCCAGGACCGGGGGCCAGAGGAGCTGTTTTTT. Translated, it gives CASSQDRGPEELFF.

About this clonotype: This beta chain was picked up by a library intended for alpha chains and is off target, so its count carries little meaning. This sequence joins TRBV28 and TRBJ2-1; 8 positions agree with TRBD2. Germline CDR1 reads MDHEN; CDR2 reads SYDVKM. The ends lost 6 bases at V and 6 bases at J; junction bases unmatched: 7. This CDR3 is built from 14 residues. DNA of the CDR3: TGTGCCAGCAGACCGGGACTAGTCAGCAATGAGCAGTTCTTC. Amino acids: CASRPGLVSNEQFF.

As for this clonotype: This beta chain represents an off-target read in a library built for alpha chains; its size is of limited meaning. The V call is TRBV6-2 or TRBV6-3, the J call TRBJ2-1; 7 positions match TRBD2. Unmatched junction bases numbered 14, after V lost 0 bases and J lost 0 bases. The CDR3 length is 20 residues. Germline lookup yields CDR1 MNHEY and CDR2 SVGEGT. Written as DNA, the CDR3 is TGTGCCAGCAGTTACTCCTGGTCGGTAGCGGGCGTTAGCTCCTACAATGAGCAGTTCTTC. Amino acid sequence: CASSYSWSVAGVSSYNEQFF.

On this clonotype: As an off-target read in a library built for alpha chains, this beta chain has a frequency of little significance. The genes are TRBV4-2 and TRBJ2-3; TRBD2 agrees at 9 bases. V lost 1 base to trimming and J lost 2 bases; unmatched junction nucleotides: 13. The length of the CDR3 is 19 residues. Germline V gives CDR1 LGHNA, CDR2 YNFKEQ. CDR3 coding DNA: TGTGCCAGCAGCCAAGTTTTGGTGGGTAGCGGGAGTCCCACAGATACGCAGTATTTT. Encoded protein: CASSQVLVGSGSPTDTQYF.

This clonotype occurred a few times. This beta chain is a stray read from a library made for alpha chains; its abundance is not meaningful. The V call is TRBV15, the J call TRBJ1-5, with a possible D match to TRBD1 (6 bases). The germline V gene has CDR1 LNHNV and CDR2 YYDKDF (reference sequence). This CDR3 has 15 residues. Trimming took off 6 bases at V and 14 bases at J, with 26 bases between the two ends. This CDR3 is CATSIEQSLGHAKHF. Here the CDR3 DNA reads TGTGCCACCAGTATCGAGCAGAGTCTGGGACACGCTAAGCATTTT. Full variable domain (outside the CDR3, taken from reference TRBV15 and TRBJ1-5): DAMVIQNPRYQVTQFGKPVTLSCSQTLNHNVMYWYQQKSSQAPKLLFHYYDKDFNNEADTPDNFQSRRPNTSFCFLDIRSPGLGDTAMYLCATSIEQSLGHAKHFGDGTRLSIL.

With regard to this clonotype: This beta chain represents an off-target read in a library built for alpha chains; its size is of limited meaning. This chain uses TRBV29-1 with TRBJ2-3; 8 nucleotides match TRBD1. V was pared by 0 bases and J by 1 base, with 6 bases of the junction left unmatched. The CDR3 contains 16 residues. In germline, CDR1 is SQVTM, CDR2 ANQGSEA. CDR3 bases: TGCAGCGTTGAAGATCTTGTGACAGGGGGCACAGATACGCAGTATTTT. Amino acid sequence: CSVEDLVTGGTDTQYF.